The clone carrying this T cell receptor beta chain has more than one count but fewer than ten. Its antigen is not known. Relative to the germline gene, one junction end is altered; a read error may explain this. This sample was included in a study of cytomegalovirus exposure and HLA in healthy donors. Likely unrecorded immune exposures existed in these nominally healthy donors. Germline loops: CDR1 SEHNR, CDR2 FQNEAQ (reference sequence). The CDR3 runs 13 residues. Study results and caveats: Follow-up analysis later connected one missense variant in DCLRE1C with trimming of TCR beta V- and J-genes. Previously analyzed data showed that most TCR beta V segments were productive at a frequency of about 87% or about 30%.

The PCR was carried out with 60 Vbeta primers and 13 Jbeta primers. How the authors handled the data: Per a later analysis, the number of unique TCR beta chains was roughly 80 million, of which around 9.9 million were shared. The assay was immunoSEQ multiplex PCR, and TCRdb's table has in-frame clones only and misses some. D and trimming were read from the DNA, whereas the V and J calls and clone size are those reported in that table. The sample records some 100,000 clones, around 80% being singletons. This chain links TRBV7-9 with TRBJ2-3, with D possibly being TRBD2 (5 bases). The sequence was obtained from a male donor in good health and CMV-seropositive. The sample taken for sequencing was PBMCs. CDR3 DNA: TGTGCCAGCAGCTTTTCTTTGGACTCTACATCACATTTT. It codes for CASSFSLDSTSHF.